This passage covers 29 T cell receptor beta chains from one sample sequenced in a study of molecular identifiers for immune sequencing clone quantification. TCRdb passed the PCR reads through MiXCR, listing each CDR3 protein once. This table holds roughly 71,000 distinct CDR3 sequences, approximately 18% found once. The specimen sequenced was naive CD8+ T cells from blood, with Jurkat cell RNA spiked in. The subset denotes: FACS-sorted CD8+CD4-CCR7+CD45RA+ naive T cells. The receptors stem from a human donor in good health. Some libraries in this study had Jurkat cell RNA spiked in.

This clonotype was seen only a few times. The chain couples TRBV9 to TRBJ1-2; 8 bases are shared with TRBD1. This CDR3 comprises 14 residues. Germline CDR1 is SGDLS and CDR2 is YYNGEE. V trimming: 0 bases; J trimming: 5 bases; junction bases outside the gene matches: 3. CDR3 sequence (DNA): TGTGCCAGCAGCGTAGAGGGGACAGGATATGGCTACACCTTC. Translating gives CASSVEGTGYGYTF.

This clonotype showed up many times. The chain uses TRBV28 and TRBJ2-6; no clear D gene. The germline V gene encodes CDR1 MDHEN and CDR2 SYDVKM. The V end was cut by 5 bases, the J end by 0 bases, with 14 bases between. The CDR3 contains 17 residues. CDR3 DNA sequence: TGTGCCAGCAGTGTCCAGGCCATGTACTCTGGGGCCAACGTCCTGACTTTC. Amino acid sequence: CASSVQAMYSGANVLTF.

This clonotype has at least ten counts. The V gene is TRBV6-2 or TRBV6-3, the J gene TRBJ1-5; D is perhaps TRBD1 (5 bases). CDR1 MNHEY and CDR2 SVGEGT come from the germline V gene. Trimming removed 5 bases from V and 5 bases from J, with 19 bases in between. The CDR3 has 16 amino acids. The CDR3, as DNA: TGTGCCAGCAGTCAGCCCGTTGGACAAGCCTATCAGCCCCAGCATTTT. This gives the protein CASSQPVGQAYQPQHF.

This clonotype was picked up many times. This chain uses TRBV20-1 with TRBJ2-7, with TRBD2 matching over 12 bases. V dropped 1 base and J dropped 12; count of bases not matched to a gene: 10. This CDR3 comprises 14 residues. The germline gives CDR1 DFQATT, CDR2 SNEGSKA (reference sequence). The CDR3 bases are TGCAGTGCTAGAGGACTAGCGGGAGACCCCGTCCCGTACTTC. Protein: CSARGLAGDPVPYF.

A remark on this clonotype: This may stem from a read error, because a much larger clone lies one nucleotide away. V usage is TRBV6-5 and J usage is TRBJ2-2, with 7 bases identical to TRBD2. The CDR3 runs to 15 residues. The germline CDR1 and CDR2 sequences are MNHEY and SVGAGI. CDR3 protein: CASSYEPSGAGELLF. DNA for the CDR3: TGTGCCAGCAGTTACGAGCCTAGCGGCGCCGGGGAGCTGCTTTTT.

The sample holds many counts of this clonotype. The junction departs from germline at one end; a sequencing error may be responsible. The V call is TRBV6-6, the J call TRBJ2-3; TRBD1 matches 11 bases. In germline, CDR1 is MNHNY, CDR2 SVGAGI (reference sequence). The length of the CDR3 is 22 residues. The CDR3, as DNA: TGTGCCAGCAGCTACTCGGTCGGGACAGGGGGGTTCGGGCTAGCGGGGAAAAATACGCAGTATTTT. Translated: CASSYSVGTGGFGLAGKNTQYF.

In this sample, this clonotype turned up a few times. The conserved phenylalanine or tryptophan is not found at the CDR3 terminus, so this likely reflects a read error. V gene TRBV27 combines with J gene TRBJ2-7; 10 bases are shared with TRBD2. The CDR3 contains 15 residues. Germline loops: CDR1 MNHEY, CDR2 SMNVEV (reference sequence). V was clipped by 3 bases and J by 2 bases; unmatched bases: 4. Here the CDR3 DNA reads TGTGCCAGCAGTTTTCGAACTAGCGGGACCTACGAGCAGTACCTC. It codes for CASSFRTSGTYEQYL.

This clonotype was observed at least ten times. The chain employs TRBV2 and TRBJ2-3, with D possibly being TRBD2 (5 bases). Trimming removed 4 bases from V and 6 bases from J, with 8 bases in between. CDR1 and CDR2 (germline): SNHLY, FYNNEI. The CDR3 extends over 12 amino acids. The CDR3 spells CASSAGFDTQYF. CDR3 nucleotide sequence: TGTGCCAGCAGTGCGGGATTCGATACGCAGTATTTT.

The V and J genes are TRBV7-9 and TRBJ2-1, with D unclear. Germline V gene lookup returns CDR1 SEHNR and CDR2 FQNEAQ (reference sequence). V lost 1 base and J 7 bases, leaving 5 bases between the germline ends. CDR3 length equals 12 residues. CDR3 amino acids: CASSLEPNEQFF. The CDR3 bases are TGTGCCAGCAGCTTAGAACCGAATGAGCAGTTCTTC. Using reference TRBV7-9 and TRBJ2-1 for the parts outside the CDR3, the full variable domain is DTGVSQNPRHKITKRGQNVTFRCDPISEHNRLYWYRQTLGQGPEFLTYFQNEAQLEKSRLLSDRFSAERPKGSFSTLEIQRTEQGDSAMYLCASSLEPNEQFFGPGTRLTVL.

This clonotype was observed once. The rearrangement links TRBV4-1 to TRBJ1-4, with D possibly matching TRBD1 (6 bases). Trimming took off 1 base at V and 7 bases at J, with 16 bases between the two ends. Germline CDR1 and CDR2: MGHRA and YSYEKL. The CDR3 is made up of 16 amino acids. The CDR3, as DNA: TGCGCCAGCAGCCAAGTGGGGGGCAGGAGTGGTGAAAAACTGTTTTTT. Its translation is CASSQVGGRSGEKLFF.

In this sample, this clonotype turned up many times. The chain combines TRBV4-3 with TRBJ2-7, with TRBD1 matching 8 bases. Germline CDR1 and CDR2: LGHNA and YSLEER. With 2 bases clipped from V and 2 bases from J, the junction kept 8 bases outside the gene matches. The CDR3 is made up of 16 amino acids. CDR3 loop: CASSQHTGTGPYEQYF. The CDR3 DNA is TGCGCCAGCAGCCAACATACCGGGACAGGACCCTACGAGCAGTACTTC.

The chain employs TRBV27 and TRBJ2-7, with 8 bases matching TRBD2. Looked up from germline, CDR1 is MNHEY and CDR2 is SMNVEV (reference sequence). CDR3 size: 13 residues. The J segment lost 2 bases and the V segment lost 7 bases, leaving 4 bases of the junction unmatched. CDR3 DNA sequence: TGTGCCAGCAACCGCGGGAGGACCTACGAGCAGTACTTC. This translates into CASNRGRTYEQYF.

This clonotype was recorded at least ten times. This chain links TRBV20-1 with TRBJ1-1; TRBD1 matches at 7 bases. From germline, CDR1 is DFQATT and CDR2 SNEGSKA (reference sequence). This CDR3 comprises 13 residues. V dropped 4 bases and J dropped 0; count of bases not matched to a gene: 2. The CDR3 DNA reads TGCAGTGCTAAGGACAGGTTGAACACTGAAGCTTTCTTT. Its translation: CSAKDRLNTEAFF.

Here the CDR3 DNA reads TGTGCCAGCAGCAGTAGGGATGAGCAGTTCTTC. As protein: CASSSRDEQFF. The J gene is TRBJ2-1, the V gene TRBV9; D gene uncertain. Germline values: CDR1 SGDLS, CDR2 YYNGEE. The CDR3 contains 11 residues. Trimming shortened V by 4 bases and J by 8 bases, and 7 bases separated the two germline ends.

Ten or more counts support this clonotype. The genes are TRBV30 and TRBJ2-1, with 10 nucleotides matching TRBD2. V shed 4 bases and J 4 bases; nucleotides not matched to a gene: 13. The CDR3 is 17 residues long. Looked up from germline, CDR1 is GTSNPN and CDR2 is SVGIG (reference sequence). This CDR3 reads CAWNPSGSGRTYNEQFF. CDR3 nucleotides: TGTGCCTGGAATCCTTCGGGTAGCGGGAGGACATACAATGAGCAGTTCTTC.

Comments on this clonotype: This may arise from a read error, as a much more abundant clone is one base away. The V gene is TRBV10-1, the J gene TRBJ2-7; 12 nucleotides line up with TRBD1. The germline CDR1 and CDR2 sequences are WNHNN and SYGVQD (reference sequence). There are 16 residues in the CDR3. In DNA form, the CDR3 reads TGCGCCCGCAGTGATGCCGGGACAGGGGGCTTCCACGAGCAGTACTTC. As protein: CARSDAGTGGFHEQYF.

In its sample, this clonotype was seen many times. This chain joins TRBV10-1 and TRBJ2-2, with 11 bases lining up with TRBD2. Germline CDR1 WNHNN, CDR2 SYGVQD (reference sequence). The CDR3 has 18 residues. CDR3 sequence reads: CAKGLAGGPSTNTGELFF. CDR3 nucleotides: TGCGCAAAGGGGCTAGCGGGAGGACCCTCAACGAACACCGGGGAGCTGTTTTTT.

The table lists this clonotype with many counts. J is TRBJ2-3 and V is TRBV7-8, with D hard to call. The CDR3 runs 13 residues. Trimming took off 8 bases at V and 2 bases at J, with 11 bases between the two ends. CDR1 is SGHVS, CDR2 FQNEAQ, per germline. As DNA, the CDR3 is TGTGCCAGCGGGTATCAGTACACAGATACGCAGTATTTT. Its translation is CASGYQYTDTQYF.

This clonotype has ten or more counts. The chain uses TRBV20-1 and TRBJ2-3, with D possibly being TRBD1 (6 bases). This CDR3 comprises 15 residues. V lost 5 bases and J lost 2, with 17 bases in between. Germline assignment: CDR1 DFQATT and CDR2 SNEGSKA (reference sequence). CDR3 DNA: TGCAGTGCTGTCACAGGGTCCTACCTCACAGATACGCAGTATTTT. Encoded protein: CSAVTGSYLTDTQYF.

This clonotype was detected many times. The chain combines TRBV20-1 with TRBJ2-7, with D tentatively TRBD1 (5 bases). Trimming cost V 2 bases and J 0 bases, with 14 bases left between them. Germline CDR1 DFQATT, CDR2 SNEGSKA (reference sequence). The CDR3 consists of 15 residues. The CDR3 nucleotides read TGCAGTGCTAGACGACAGCCTCCGAGCTCCTACGAGCAGTACTTC. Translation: CSARRQPPSSYEQYF.

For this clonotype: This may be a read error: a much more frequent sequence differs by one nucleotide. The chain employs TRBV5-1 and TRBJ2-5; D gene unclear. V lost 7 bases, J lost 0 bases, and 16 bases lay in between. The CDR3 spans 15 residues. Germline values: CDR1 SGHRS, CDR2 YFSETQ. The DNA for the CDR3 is TGCGCCAGCGGCATAAACTACAGATACCAAGAGACCCAGTACTTC. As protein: CASGINYRYQETQYF.

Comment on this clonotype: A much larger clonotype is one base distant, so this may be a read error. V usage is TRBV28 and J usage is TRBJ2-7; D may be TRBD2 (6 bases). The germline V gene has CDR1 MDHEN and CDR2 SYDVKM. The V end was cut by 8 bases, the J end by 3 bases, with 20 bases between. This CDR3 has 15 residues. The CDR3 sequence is CASGPRTHGGYEQYF. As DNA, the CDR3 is TGTGCCAGCGGCCCTAGGACCCACGGGGGCTACGAGCAGTACTTC.

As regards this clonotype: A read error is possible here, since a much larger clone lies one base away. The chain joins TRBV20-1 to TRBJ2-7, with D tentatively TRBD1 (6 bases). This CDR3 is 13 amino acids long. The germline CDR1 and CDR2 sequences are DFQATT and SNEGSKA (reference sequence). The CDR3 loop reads CSARGTAYYGQYF. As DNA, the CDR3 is TGCAGTGCTAGAGGGACAGCTTACTACGGGCAGTACTTC.

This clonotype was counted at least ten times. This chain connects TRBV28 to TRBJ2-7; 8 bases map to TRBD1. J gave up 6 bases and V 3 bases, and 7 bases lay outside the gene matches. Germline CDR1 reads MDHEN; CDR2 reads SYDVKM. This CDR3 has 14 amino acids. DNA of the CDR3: TGTGCCAGCAGTTTCAGGGGGCGATGGGCCGAGCAGTACTTC. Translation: CASSFRGRWAEQYF.

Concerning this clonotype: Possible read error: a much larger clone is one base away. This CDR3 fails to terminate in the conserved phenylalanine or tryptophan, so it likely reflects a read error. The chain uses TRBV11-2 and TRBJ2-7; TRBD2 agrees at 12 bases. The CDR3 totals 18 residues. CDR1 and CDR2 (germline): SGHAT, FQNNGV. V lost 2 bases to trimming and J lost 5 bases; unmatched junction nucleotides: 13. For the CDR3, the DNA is TGTGCCAGCAGCTTATCTGCGGGACTAGCGGGCCCGCCGCACGAGCAGTACTCC. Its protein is CASSLSAGLAGPPHEQYS.

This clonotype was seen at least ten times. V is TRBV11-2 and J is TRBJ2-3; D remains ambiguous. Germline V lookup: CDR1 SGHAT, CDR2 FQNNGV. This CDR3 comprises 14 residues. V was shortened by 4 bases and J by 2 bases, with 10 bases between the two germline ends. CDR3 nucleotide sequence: TGTGCCAGCAGCTACATCGGTTACACAGATACGCAGTATTTT. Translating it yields CASSYIGYTDTQYF.

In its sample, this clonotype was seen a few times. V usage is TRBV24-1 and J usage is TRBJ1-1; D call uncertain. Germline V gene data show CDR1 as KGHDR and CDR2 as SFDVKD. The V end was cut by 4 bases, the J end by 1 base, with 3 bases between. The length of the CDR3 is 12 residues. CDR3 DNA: TGTGCCACCAGTGACAGGAACACTGAAGCTTTCTTT. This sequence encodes CATSDRNTEAFF.

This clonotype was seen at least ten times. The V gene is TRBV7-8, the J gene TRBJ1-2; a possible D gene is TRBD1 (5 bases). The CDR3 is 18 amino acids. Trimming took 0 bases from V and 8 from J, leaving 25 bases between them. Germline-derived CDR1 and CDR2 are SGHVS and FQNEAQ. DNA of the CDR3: TGTGCCAGCAGCTTAGCGGATGGAGGTGTCAGTCAAGGGGAAGGCTACACCTTC. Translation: CASSLADGGVSQGEGYTF.

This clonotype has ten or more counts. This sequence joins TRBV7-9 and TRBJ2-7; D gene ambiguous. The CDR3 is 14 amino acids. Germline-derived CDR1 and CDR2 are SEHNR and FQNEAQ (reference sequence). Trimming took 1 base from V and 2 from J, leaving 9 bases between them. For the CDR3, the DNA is TGTGCCAGCAGCTTAGTTGCACAGACCTACGAGCAGTACTTC. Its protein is CASSLVAQTYEQYF.